The subject of this entry is one T cell receptor (beta chain). The antigen is not known. This entry is derived from a study of lymphopenia after photon versus proton radiotherapy. General study results and limits: Only patients who died were analyzed for survival; proton advantage is unproven. Proton therapy kept repertoires fairly stable, unlike photons, which gained effector/memory cells. Post-nadir diversity loss with photons came from oligoclonal expansion, particularly CD8+ Temra cells.

The CDR3 is made up of 14 amino acids. Trimming stripped 6 bases from V and 6 bases from J, with 18 bases between. CDR1 and CDR2 (germline): MNHEY, SVGAGI. Sequencing was performed with immunoSEQ multiplex PCR; in TCRdb, only in-frame clones are kept and a portion is missing. Of around 20,000 clones listed, roughly 85% are singletons. Here the sequenced sample was peripheral blood, taken from a patient treated with photon-based radiotherapy. The V call is TRBV6-5, the J call TRBJ2-7, with D maybe TRBD2 (7 bases). This TCR came from a man between 60 and 75 years old with pancreatic cancer. The CDR3 DNA sequence: TGTGCCAGCAGGCCTCGGGGGGCCCTCGGCGAGCAGTACTTC. Its protein product is CASRPRGALGEQYF.